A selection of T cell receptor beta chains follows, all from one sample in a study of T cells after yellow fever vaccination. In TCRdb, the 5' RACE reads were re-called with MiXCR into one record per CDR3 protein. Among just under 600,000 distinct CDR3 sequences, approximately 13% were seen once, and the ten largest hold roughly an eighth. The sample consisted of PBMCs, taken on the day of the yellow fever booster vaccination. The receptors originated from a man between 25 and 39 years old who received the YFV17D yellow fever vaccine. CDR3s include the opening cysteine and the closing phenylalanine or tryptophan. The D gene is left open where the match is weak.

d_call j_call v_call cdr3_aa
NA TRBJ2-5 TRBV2 CASRRVGETQYF
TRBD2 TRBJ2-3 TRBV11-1 CASSLRLGLAGGPPTDTQYF
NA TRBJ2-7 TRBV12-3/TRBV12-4 CASSLPQGSYEQYF
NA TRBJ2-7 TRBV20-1 CSARTSSYEQYF
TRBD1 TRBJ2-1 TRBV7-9 CASSLEGGGQFF
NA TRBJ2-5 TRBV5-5 CASSLGGWGETQYF
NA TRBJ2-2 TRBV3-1 CASISRRTGELFF
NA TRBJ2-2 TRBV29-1 CSVERYQGLDTGELFF
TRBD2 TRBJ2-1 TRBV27 CASSPLASGSYYNEQFF
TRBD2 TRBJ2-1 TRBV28 CASSSAGGSSYNEQFF
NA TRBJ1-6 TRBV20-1 CSARVGGPNSPLHF
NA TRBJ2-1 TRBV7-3 CARRAAEHEQFF
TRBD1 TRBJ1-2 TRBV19 CASSQGAAGYTF
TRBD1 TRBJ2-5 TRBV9 CASSPETGLETQYF
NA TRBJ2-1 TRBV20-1 CSASGTPYNEQFF
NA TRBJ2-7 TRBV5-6 CASSLESKGTYEQYF
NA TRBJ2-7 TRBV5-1 CASSSQRTSYEQYF
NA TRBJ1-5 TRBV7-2 CASSLTDLSNQPQHF
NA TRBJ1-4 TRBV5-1 CASSRLDEKLFF
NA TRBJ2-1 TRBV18 CASSPGEGTSNNEQFF
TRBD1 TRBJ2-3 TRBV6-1 CASSESLGQGSSTQYF
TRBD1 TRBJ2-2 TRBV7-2 CASSQGQGAGELFF
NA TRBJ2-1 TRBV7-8 CASSSSPGVAYNEQFF
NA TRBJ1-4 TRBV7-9 CASRSGLPGEKLFF
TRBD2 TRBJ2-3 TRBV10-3 CAINLAGGGTDTQYF
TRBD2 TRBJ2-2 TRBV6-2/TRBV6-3 CASSWGLENTGELFF
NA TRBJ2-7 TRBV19 CASSGLSRSQDIYEQYF
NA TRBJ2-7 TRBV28 CASTPLGGPSYEQYF
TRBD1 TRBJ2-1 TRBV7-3 CASSTSGTGVDEQFF
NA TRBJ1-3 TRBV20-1 CSAHSGSSGNTIYF
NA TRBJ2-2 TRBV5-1 CASSLRGRREVDTGELFF
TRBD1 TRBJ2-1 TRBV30 CARIDRESLFF
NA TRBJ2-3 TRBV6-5 CASSYGRRNGQDTQYF
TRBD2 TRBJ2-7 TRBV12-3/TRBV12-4 CASSPWTSLSYEQYF
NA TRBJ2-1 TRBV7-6 CASSLIIIGGYNEQFF
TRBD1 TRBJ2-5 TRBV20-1 CSANGQDRGAETQYF
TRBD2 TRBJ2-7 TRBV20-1 CSARAKGTSSYEQYF
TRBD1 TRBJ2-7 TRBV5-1 CASSSPRDRGIYEQYF
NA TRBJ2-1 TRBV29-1 CSVDRGEDEQFF
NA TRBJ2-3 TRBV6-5 CASSKGADTQYF
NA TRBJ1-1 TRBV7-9 CASSKIGETEAFF
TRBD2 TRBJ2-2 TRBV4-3 CASSRREGAGTGELFF
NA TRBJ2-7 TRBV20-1 CSAREGRTYEQYF
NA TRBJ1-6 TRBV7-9 CASSLSRVGSPLHF
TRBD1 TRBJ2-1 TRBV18 CASSRDRTDNEQFF
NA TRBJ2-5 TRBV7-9 CASSLVDRQETQYF
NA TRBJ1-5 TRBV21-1 CASSRRQGSAQPQHF
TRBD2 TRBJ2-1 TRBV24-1 CATSDSGLAGDSGEQFF
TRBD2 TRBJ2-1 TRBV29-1 CSAASGGFYNEQFF
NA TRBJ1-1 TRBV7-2 CASSPSWGSPEAFF
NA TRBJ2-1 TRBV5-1 CASSLASNSYNEQFF
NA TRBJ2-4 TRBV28 CASSLVGLHIQYF
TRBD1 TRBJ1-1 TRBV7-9 CATVAGGDEAFF
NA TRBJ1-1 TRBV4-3 CASSQVPGGGNTEAFF
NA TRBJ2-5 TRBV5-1 CASSSQETQYF